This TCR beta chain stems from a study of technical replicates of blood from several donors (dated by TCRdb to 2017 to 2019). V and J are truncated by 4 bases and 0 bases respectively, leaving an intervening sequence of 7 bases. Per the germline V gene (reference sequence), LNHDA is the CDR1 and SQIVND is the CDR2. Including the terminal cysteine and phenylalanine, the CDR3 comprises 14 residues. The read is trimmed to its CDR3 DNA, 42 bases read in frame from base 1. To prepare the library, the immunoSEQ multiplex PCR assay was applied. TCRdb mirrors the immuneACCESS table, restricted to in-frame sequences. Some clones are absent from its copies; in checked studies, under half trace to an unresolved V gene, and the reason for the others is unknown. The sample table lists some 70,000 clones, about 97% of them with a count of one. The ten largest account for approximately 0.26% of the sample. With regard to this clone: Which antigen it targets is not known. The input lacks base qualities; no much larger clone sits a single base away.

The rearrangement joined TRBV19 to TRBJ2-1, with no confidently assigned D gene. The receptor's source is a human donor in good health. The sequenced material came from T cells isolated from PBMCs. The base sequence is TGTGCCAGTAGTACCTTTCCCTCCTACAATGAGCAGTTCTTC. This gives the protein CASSTFPSYNEQFF.